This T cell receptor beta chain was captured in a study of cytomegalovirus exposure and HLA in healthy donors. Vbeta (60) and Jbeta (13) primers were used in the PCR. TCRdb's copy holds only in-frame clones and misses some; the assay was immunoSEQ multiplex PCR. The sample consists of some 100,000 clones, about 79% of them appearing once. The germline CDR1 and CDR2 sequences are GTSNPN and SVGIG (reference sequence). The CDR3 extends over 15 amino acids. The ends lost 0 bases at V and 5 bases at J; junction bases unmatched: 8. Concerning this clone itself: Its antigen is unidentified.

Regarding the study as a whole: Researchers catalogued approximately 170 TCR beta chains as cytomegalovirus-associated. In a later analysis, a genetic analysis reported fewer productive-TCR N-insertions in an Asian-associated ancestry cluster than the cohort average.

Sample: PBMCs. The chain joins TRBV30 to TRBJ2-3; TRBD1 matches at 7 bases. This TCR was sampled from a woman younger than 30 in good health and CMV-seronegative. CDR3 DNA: TGTGCCTGGAGTGTACGACAGGGTCCCGGAGATACGCAGTATTTT. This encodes CAWSVRQGPGDTQYF. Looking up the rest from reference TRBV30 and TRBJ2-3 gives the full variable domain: SQTIHQWPATLVQPVGSPLSLECTVEGTSNPNLYWYRQAAGRGLQLLFYSVGIGQISSEVPQNLSASRPQDRQFILSSKKLLLSDSGFYLCAWSVRQGPGDTQYFGPGTRLTVL.